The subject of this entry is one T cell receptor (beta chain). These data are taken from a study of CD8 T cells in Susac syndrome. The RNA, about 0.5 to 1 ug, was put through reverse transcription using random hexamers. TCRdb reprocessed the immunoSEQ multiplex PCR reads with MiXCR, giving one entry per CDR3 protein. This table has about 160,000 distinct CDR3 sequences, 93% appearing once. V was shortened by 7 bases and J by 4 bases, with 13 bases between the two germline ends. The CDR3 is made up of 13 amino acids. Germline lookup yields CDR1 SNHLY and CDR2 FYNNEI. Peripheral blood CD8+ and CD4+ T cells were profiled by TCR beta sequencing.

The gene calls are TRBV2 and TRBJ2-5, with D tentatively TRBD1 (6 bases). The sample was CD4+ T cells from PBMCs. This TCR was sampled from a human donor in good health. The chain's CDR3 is CASNREQRETQYF. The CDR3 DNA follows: TGTGCCAGCAACAGGGAGCAACGAGAGACCCAGTACTTC.